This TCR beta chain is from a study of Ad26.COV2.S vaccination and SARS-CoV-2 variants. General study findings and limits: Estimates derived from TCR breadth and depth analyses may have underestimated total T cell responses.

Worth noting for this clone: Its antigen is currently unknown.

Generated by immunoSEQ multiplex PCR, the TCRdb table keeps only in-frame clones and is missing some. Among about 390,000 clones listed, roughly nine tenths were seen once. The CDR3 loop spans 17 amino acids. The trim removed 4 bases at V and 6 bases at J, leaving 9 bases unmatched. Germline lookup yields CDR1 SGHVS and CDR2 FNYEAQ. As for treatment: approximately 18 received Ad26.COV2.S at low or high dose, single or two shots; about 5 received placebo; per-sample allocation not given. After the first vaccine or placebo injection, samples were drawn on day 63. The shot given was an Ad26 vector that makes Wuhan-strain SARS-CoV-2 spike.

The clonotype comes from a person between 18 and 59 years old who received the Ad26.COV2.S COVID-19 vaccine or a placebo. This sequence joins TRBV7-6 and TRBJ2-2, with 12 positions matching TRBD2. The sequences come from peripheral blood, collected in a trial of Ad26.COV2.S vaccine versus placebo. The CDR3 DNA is TGTGCCAGCAGCTCCCGGGGGGGACTAGCGGGTTCCGGGGAGCTGTTTTTT. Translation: CASSSRGGLAGSGELFF. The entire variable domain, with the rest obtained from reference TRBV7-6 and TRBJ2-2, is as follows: GAGVSQSPRYKVTKRGQDVALRCDPISGHVSLYWYRQALGQGPEFLTYFNYEAQQDKSGLPNDRFSAERPEGSISTLTIQRTEQRDSAMYRCASSSRGGLAGSGELFFGEGSRLTVL.